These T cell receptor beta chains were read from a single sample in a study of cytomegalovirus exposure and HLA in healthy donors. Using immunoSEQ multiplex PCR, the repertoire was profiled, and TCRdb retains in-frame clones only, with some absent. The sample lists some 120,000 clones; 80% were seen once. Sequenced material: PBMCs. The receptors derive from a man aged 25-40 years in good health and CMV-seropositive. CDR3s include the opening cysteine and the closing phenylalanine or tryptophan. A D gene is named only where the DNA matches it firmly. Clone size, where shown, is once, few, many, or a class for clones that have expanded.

CDR3 protein: CTSSRRDTDDNSPLHF
CDR3 DNA: TGCACCAGCAGCCGCCGGGATACGGACGATAATTCACCCCTCCACTTT
clone size: few
V gene: TRBV1
J gene: TRBJ1-6
D gene: .

CDR3 protein: CASSPALGQGGTKNIQYF
CDR3 DNA: TGCGCCAGCAGTCCCGCCTTGGGACAGGGTGGAACCAAAAACATTCAGTACTTC
clone size: .
V gene: TRBV4-1
J gene: TRBJ2-4
D gene: TRBD1

CDR3 protein: CAISGGLGGNYGYTF
CDR3 DNA: TGTGCCATCAGTGGGGGGCTTGGAGGAAACTATGGCTACACCTTC
clone size: few
V gene: TRBV10-3
J gene: TRBJ1-2
D gene: .

CDR3 protein: CAWSVGVSGPNTEAFF
CDR3 DNA: TGTGCCTGGAGTGTAGGTGTCTCAGGCCCGAACACTGAAGCTTTCTTT
clone size: .
V gene: TRBV30
J gene: TRBJ1-1
D gene: .

CDR3 protein: CASSPPGSAAYF
CDR3 DNA: TGTGCCAGCAGCCCCCCCGGGAGCGCGGCCTACTTC
clone size: few
V gene: TRBV7-6
J gene: TRBJ2-7
D gene: .

CDR3 protein: CASLWTETGNTIYF
CDR3 DNA: TGTGCCAGCCTTTGGACTGAGACTGGAAACACCATATATTTT
clone size: .
V gene: TRBV2
J gene: TRBJ1-3
D gene: .

CDR3 protein: CASLPGQANTEAFF
CDR3 DNA: TGTGCCAGCCTTCCAGGGCAGGCGAACACTGAAGCTTTCTTT
clone size: .
V gene: TRBV2
J gene: TRBJ1-1
D gene: .

CDR3 protein: CASSLDRGGDTQYF
CDR3 DNA: TGTGCCAGCAGCTTAGATCGGGGGGGGGATACGCAGTATTTT
clone size: few
V gene: TRBV11-2
J gene: TRBJ2-3
D gene: TRBD2

CDR3 protein: CASSLNGVARLAFF
CDR3 DNA: TGTGCCAGCAGTTTAAATGGTGTCGCGCGTTTAGCTTTCTTT
clone size: .
V gene: TRBV27
J gene: TRBJ1-1
D gene: .

CDR3 protein: CASSPPPGTGELFF
CDR3 DNA: TGTGCCAGCAGCCCACCCCCGGGCACCGGGGAGCTGTTTTTT
clone size: .
V gene: TRBV7-3
J gene: TRBJ2-2
D gene: .

CDR3 protein: CASSFKGATNYGYTF
CDR3 DNA: TGTGCCAGCAGCTTCAAGGGGGCCACTAACTATGGCTACACCTTC
clone size: .
V gene: TRBV5-4
J gene: TRBJ1-2
D gene: TRBD1

CDR3 protein: CASSVVPGDTDTQYF
CDR3 DNA: TGTGCCAGCAGCGTAGTACCGGGGGACACAGATACGCAGTATTTT
clone size: few
V gene: TRBV9
J gene: TRBJ2-3
D gene: .

CDR3 protein: CASTPGTWEQYF
CDR3 DNA: TGTGCCAGCACCCCTGGGACTTGGGAGCAGTACTTC
clone size: .
V gene: TRBV6-6
J gene: TRBJ2-7
D gene: .

CDR3 protein: CASSPSLSATNEKLFF
CDR3 DNA: TGTGCCAGCTCACCAAGTCTAAGTGCAACTAATGAAAAACTGTTTTTT
clone size: few
V gene: TRBV18
J gene: TRBJ1-4
D gene: .

CDR3 protein: CASHRDGLSNQPQHF
CDR3 DNA: TGTGCCAGCCACCGGGATGGGTTGAGCAATCAGCCCCAGCATTTT
clone size: once
V gene: TRBV6-1
J gene: TRBJ1-5
D gene: .

CDR3 protein: CASSTQGFGTEAFF
CDR3 DNA: TGTGCCAGCTCGACCCAGGGTTTTGGGACTGAAGCTTTCTTT
clone size: .
V gene: TRBV18
J gene: TRBJ1-1
D gene: .

CDR3 protein: CASSLGQGFNNEQFF
CDR3 DNA: TGTGCCAGCAGCTTAGGACAGGGATTTAACAATGAGCAGTTCTTC
clone size: .
V gene: TRBV7-6
J gene: TRBJ2-1
D gene: TRBD1

CDR3 protein: CAWSWRLYNEQFF
CDR3 DNA: TGTGCCTGGAGTTGGAGACTATACAATGAGCAGTTCTTC
clone size: .
V gene: TRBV30
J gene: TRBJ2-1
D gene: .

CDR3 protein: CASSLGPGELFF
CDR3 DNA: TGTGCCAGCTCTCTGGGCCCCGGGGAGCTGTTTTTT
clone size: .
V gene: TRBV7-6
J gene: TRBJ2-2
D gene: .

CDR3 protein: CASREGAGTEAFF
CDR3 DNA: TGTGCCAGCAGGGAGGGGGCGGGCACTGAAGCTTTCTTT
clone size: .
V gene: TRBV25-1
J gene: TRBJ1-1
D gene: TRBD1

CDR3 protein: CASSLQGTGGDYGYTF
CDR3 DNA: TGTGCCAGCAGTTTACAGGGGACAGGGGGCGACTATGGCTACACCTTC
clone size: once
V gene: TRBV28
J gene: TRBJ1-2
D gene: TRBD1

CDR3 protein: CASSPTGGGYEQYF
CDR3 DNA: TGTGCCAGCAGCCCGACAGGGGGCGGGTACGAGCAGTACTTC
clone size: .
V gene: TRBV7-9
J gene: TRBJ2-7
D gene: TRBD1

CDR3 protein: CATSDRGYGYTF
CDR3 DNA: TGTGCCACATCAGACAGGGGCTATGGCTACACCTTC
clone size: few
V gene: TRBV28
J gene: TRBJ1-2
D gene: TRBD1

CDR3 protein: CASSHRLVVGGYTF
CDR3 DNA: TGCGCCAGCAGCCATAGACTTGTGGTGGGTGGCTACACCTTC
clone size: .
V gene: TRBV4-1
J gene: TRBJ1-2
D gene: .

CDR3 protein: CASSPSAGSNEQFF
CDR3 DNA: TGTGCCAGCTCGCCCTCCGCGGGATCGAATGAGCAGTTCTTC
clone size: .
V gene: TRBV18
J gene: TRBJ2-1
D gene: .

CDR3 protein: CSLVHADQETQYF
CDR3 DNA: TGCAGTCTGGTACACGCCGACCAAGAGACCCAGTACTTC
clone size: .
V gene: TRBV29-1
J gene: TRBJ2-5
D gene: .